The 26 T cell receptor beta chains listed next were all sequenced from one sample in a study of metastatic and nonmetastatic thyroid tumors. MiXCR reprocessed the PCR reads for TCRdb. The table has roughly 14,000 clones, 3% to 4% seen once. Every patient underwent thyroid surgery untreated. What was sequenced was tumor tissue. The source is a female donor with papillary thyroid cancer or a benign thyroid nodule (not recorded which). Some clones in this sample may be carry-over from other donors' samples.

As DNA, the CDR3 is TGTGCCAGCAGTGACGGGACTAGCGGATACAATGAGCAGTTCTTC. Its translation is CASSDGTSGYNEQFF. The V call is TRBV6-1, the J call TRBJ2-1; TRBD2 agrees at 11 bases. CDR1 is MNHNS, CDR2 SASEGT, per germline. The J segment lost 4 bases and the V segment lost 3 bases, leaving 2 bases of the junction unmatched. The CDR3 extends over 15 amino acids.

The rearrangement uses TRBV12-3 or TRBV12-4 and TRBJ1-6; a possible D gene is TRBD1 (6 bases). Trimming removed 6 bases from V and 7 bases from J, with 10 bases in between. The CDR3 consists of 13 residues. This chain's CDR3 is CASSGQQNSPLHF. The CDR3 DNA sequence: TGTGCCAGCAGCGGACAGCAAAATTCACCCCTCCACTTT.

This clone was detected a few times. The gene calls are TRBV28 and TRBJ2-1, with TRBD1 matching over 7 bases. The CDR3 extends over 12 amino acids. After removal of 3 bases from V and 9 bases from J, the junction contained 2 bases not matched to a gene. Germline V gene sequence: CDR1 MDHEN, CDR2 SYDVKM. The CDR3 region has the DNA TGTGCCAGCAGTTTTCCAGGGGGTGAGCAGTTCTTC. Translating gives CASSFPGGEQFF.

The table lists this clone with a few counts. The chain links TRBV19 to TRBJ1-2, with D perhaps TRBD1 (5 bases). From germline, CDR1 is LNHDA and CDR2 SQIVND (reference sequence). V lost 2 bases and J 8 bases, leaving 15 bases between the germline ends. The CDR3 extends over 14 amino acids. Here the CDR3 reads CASSISAREHGYTF. CDR3 coding DNA: TGTGCCAGTAGTATATCGGCCAGGGAACACGGCTACACCTTC.

This clone appeared a few times. The chain joins TRBV28 to TRBJ2-7, with D hard to call. Germline values: CDR1 MDHEN, CDR2 SYDVKM. With 3 bases removed from V and 0 bases from J, the gap between germline ends came to 12 bases. CDR3 length: 15 residues. This CDR3 is CASSFSVSVSYEQYF. The DNA of the CDR3 is TGTGCCAGCAGTTTTTCGGTTAGTGTCTCCTACGAGCAGTACTTC.

This clone was recorded at least ten times. CDR3 in DNA: TGTGCCAGCACCTCAACCGGGACAGGGAGTAGAGGCTACACCTTC. Translating gives CASTSTGTGSRGYTF. The genes are TRBV12-3 or TRBV12-4 and TRBJ1-2; TRBD1 agrees at 9 bases. The junction had 14 bases not matched to a gene; V was cut back by 7 bases and J by 8 bases. The CDR3 is 15 residues long.

The rearrangement uses TRBV5-6 and TRBJ1-2, with a tentative D call TRBD1 (6 bases). CDR1 and CDR2 from the germline V gene are SGHDT and YYEEEE. Trimming left V 4 bases short and J 6 bases short, with 16 bases between. This CDR3 has 14 amino acids. The CDR3 sequence is CASSPLAGADGYTF. As DNA, the CDR3 is TGTGCCAGCAGCCCGCTCGCAGGGGCGGATGGCTACACCTTC.

The CDR3: CASSPTLGYSYNEQFF. For the CDR3, the DNA is TGTGCCAGCAGTCCCACACTAGGATACTCCTACAATGAGCAGTTCTTC. The rearrangement uses TRBV27 and TRBJ2-1; TRBD2 is a possible D gene (5 bases). Trimming shortened V by 5 bases and J by 0 bases, and 14 bases separated the two germline ends. This CDR3 region has 16 residues. Germline CDR1 and CDR2: MNHEY and SMNVEV (reference sequence).

There are a few counts of this clone. V and J are TRBV11-2 and TRBJ2-2; TRBD1 matches at 7 bases. The CDR3 extends over 15 amino acids. Looked up from germline, CDR1 is SGHAT and CDR2 is FQNNGV. Trimming removed 6 bases from V and 0 bases from J; junction bases left unmatched: 4. DNA for the CDR3: TGTGCCAGCAGACCCGACAGGGCGAACACCGGGGAGCTGTTTTTT. It codes for CASRPDRANTGELFF. The entire variable domain, with the rest obtained from reference TRBV11-2 and TRBJ2-2, is as follows: EAGVAQSPRYKIIEKRQSVAFWCNPISGHATLYWYQQILGQGPKLLIQFQNNGVVDDSQLPKDRFSAERLKGVDSTLKIQPAKLEDSAVYLCASRPDRANTGELFFGEGSRLTVL.

This clone was observed a handful of times. The rearrangement joins TRBV11-2 to TRBJ2-1; possible D gene TRBD2, 5 bases. The CDR3 is 16 residues long. Germline V CDR1 and CDR2: SGHAT, FQNNGV. V shed 5 bases and J shed 3 bases, with 17 bases lying between them. In nucleotides, the CDR3 is TGTGCCAGCAGCAAAAGGGCTCCGGGAAACTACAATGAGCAGTTCTTC. Translation gives CASSKRAPGNYNEQFF. The complete variable domain, with remaining parts taken from reference TRBV11-2 and TRBJ2-1, reads EAGVAQSPRYKIIEKRQSVAFWCNPISGHATLYWYQQILGQGPKLLIQFQNNGVVDDSQLPKDRFSAERLKGVDSTLKIQPAKLEDSAVYLCASSKRAPGNYNEQFFGPGTRLTVL.

This clone was observed a single time. CDR3 amino acids: CAWRAGTLDGYEQYF. The CDR3 DNA reads TGTGCCTGGAGGGCAGGGACTTTGGATGGGTACGAGCAGTACTTC. The chain joins TRBV30 to TRBJ2-7; tentative D call: TRBD2 (6 bases). Germline lookup yields CDR1 GTSNPN and CDR2 SVGIG (reference sequence). The CDR3 extends over 15 amino acids. With 3 bases removed from V and 4 bases from J, the gap between germline ends came to 19 bases.

The chain employs TRBV7-9 and TRBJ2-1; 12 nucleotides agree with TRBD2. The V and J ends lost 3 bases and 6 bases, in that order; junction bases with no gene match: 0. This CDR3 spans 14 amino acids. Germline V gives CDR1 SEHNR, CDR2 FQNEAQ (reference sequence). The CDR3, as DNA: TGTGCCAGCAGCTTGGGACTAGCGGGCAATGAGCAGTTCTTC. The encoded protein is CASSLGLAGNEQFF.

The table lists this clone with a few counts. The rearrangement uses TRBV6-2 or TRBV6-3 and TRBJ2-1; tentatively, D is TRBD1 (5 bases). Germline V gene sequence: CDR1 MNHEY, CDR2 SVGEGT. The CDR3 runs to 15 residues. Trimming shortened V by 5 bases and J by 6 bases, and 17 bases separated the two germline ends. CDR3 in DNA: TGTGCCAGCAGTCTCGACCCTGCAGGGTTCAATGAGCAGTTCTTC. Translating it yields CASSLDPAGFNEQFF.

This rearrangement joins TRBV27 to TRBJ2-5; the D gene could be TRBD1 or TRBD2 (5 bases each). The CDR3 has 13 amino acids. Trimming left V 5 bases short and J 0 bases short, with 7 bases between. Germline CDR1 and CDR2: MNHEY and SMNVEV (reference sequence). CDR3 in amino acids: CASSPGHQETQYF. CDR3 coding DNA: TGTGCCAGCAGTCCGGGACACCAAGAGACCCAGTACTTC.

V and J are TRBV7-9 and TRBJ2-2; the D gene could be TRBD1 or TRBD2 (7 bases each). The V gene lost 10 bases and the J gene lost 0 bases, with 12 bases spanning the gap. The CDR3 is 14 amino acids. Germline CDR1 reads SEHNR; CDR2 reads FQNEAQ (reference sequence). Here the CDR3 DNA reads TGTGCCACCAGGGGGGGGACGAACACCGGGGAGCTGTTTTTT. This translates into CATRGGTNTGELFF.

This clone has a handful of counts. The V gene is TRBV7-8, the J gene TRBJ2-1; no firm D call. V was trimmed by 1 base and J by 10 bases, leaving 20 bases between them. Per germline, CDR1 SGHVS and CDR2 FQNEAQ. The CDR3 totals 16 residues. CDR3 protein: CASSLGFGGVGWEQFF. CDR3 in DNA: TGTGCCAGCAGCTTAGGGTTCGGTGGGGTGGGTTGGGAGCAGTTCTTC.

The chain joins TRBV6-1 to TRBJ1-2, with D possibly matching TRBD1 (5 bases). Germline lookup yields CDR1 MNHNS and CDR2 SASEGT. The ends were cut back, 3 bases at V and 4 bases at J, with 9 bases in the middle. This CDR3 has 13 amino acids. The CDR3 coding sequence is TGTGCCAGCAGTGACCAGGGAGTCTATGGCTACACCTTC. This codes for CASSDQGVYGYTF.

This clone qualifies as medium-sized. The chain has TRBV5-1 and TRBJ2-2; D is possibly TRBD2 (6 bases). Trimming pared 0 bases from V and 6 bases from J, leaving 18 bases between. The CDR3 spans 17 residues. Germline V gene data show CDR1 as SGHRS and CDR2 as YFSETQ. The CDR3 is CASSLGVVPGAAGELFF. In nucleotides, the CDR3 is TGCGCCAGCAGCTTGGGGGTGGTCCCGGGAGCTGCCGGGGAGCTGTTTTTT.

The DNA for the CDR3 is TGTGCCAGCGCCGGGGCTAGCGGCTACAATGAGCAGTTCTTC. Its protein product is CASAGASGYNEQFF. The chain has TRBV28 and TRBJ2-1; TRBD2 matches 7 bases. The germline CDR1 and CDR2 sequences are MDHEN and SYDVKM. V shed 8 bases, J shed 3 bases, and the junction held 7 bases outside the gene matches. The CDR3 runs to 14 residues.

This clone has a handful of counts. The genes are TRBV29-1 and TRBJ2-7, with unresolved D. The CDR3 has 12 amino acids. With 2 bases removed from V and 1 base from J, the gap between germline ends came to 6 bases. Germline values: CDR1 SQVTM, CDR2 ANQGSEA. This CDR3 reads CSVEQSSYEQYF. The CDR3 bases are TGCAGCGTTGAACAGTCATCCTACGAGCAGTACTTC.

V and J are TRBV4-3 and TRBJ1-1; D is unclear. V was clipped by 5 bases and J by 1 base, with 8 bases between them. The CDR3 has 13 residues. Germline lookup yields CDR1 LGHNA and CDR2 YSLEER. For the CDR3, the DNA is TGCGCCAGCAGCTTGATTGGGAACACTGAAGCTTTCTTT. Its translation: CASSLIGNTEAFF.

In the case of this clone: A read error may account for a junction end that differs from germline. This chain uses TRBV6-5 with TRBJ1-5; D is unresolved. The V gene's germline CDR1 is MNHEY and CDR2 SVGAGI. The CDR3 totals 17 residues. This CDR3 reads CVSSYSGYRLPRQPQHF. DNA of the CDR3: TGTGTCAGCAGTTACTCGGGATATAGGCTCCCACGACAGCCCCAGCATTTT.

This clone was detected a few times. The chain is built from TRBV28 and TRBJ1-1; D is perhaps TRBD1 (6 bases). CDR3 length equals 14 residues. Trimming left V 6 bases short and J 10 bases short, with 21 bases between. Germline loops: CDR1 MDHEN, CDR2 SYDVKM. In DNA, the CDR3 is TGTGCCAGCAGGCAAGGGGGGACCAGGGTTGGAGCTTTCTTT. Translated: CASRQGGTRVGAFF.

There are a few counts of this clone. The rearrangement links TRBV24-1 to TRBJ1-1; D not certain. The CDR3 contains 13 residues. In germline, CDR1 is KGHDR, CDR2 SFDVKD. V dropped 7 bases and J dropped 2 bases, with 10 bases sitting between them. The CDR3 loop is CATRLTDNTEAFF. The CDR3 nucleotides read TGTGCCACCAGGCTTACGGACAACACTGAAGCTTTCTTT.

Only a few counts were recorded for this clone. This chain connects TRBV27 to TRBJ1-6, with TRBD1 identical over 10 bases. J gave up 9 bases and V 3 bases, and 2 bases lay outside the gene matches. Germline V gene data show CDR1 as MNHEY and CDR2 as SMNVEV (reference sequence). The CDR3 has 14 amino acids. The CDR3 sequence is CASSLTGGSSPLHF. The CDR3 bases are TGTGCCAGCAGTTTGACAGGGGGCTCTTCACCCCTCCACTTT.

There are a few counts of this clone. The chain has TRBV28 and TRBJ2-2; D not resolved. V was trimmed by 2 bases and J by 2 bases, leaving 9 bases between them. Germline V gene data show CDR1 as MDHEN and CDR2 as SYDVKM. The CDR3 extends over 15 amino acids. The DNA of the CDR3 is TGTGCCAGCAGTTTAGTCGGGCTTAACACCGGGGAGCTGTTTTTT. This encodes CASSLVGLNTGELFF.